What follows describes a single TCR beta chain. Its antigen specificity is not known. Base quality data are lacking; no much larger clone is found one base away. This specimen belongs to a study of T cells in tumors after PD-1 blockade (dated by TCRdb to the late 2010s). Turning to the overall study: Patients with prior checkpoint blockade, systemic immunosuppressant use, or recent radiotherapy or other anti-cancer therapy within 4 weeks were excluded. Patients were treated with either pembrolizumab 200 mg every 3 weeks or cemiplimab 350 mg every 2 weeks. Some patients also continued taking vismodegib 150 mg daily during anti-PD-1 treatment. Peripheral blood samples averaged around 110,000 TCR templates (range roughly 24,679-270,000) and roughly 34,000 unique clonotypes. The study performed paired single-cell RNA and TCR sequencing on site-matched tumors from BCC or SCC patients before and after anti-PD-1 therapy. To compare blood and tumor clonotypes, bulk TCR sequencing was performed on approximately nine peripheral blood samples from roughly five patients. RECIST version 1.1 was used to evaluate clinical response.

The immunoSEQ platform was used to carry out deep TCRbeta sequencing. Per the authors' processing: For further analysis, only productive rearrangements were exported out of the immunoSEQ Analyzer. T cell phenotypes were assigned to bulk TCRbeta clonotypes by matching the clonotypes to single-cell RNA+TCR-seq clones with the same TCRbeta sequence. Clone enrichment in tumor was calculated as tumor frequency divided by PBMC frequency from bulk TCR sequencing. GLIPH was used to sort TCRs into specificity groups, which are clusters of distinct TCRs that likely recognize common antigens through shared CDR3 motifs. In its TCRdb copy, this immuneACCESS table keeps in-frame sequences only and misses some clones. Where compared with another copy, unresolved V genes explain less than half of these, and the others have no known cause. V and J calls and clone size are given by that table; D and trimming were obtained from the DNA. This sample gives 23,000 or so clones in total; roughly four fifths of them show up just once. The ten top clones hold 9.5% to 15% of the sample.

The full study reports these points: The source of novel T cell clones was not identified and could include lymphoid organs or rare unexpanded clones within the tumor or its periphery. Approximately 40% of the TCR clonotypes from tumors also showed up in blood, and some novel exhausted tumor clones were present in pre-treatment blood, which suggests peripheral recruitment.

In the paper's terms, the time point label means: after anti-PD-1 therapy. Genomic DNA extracted from tumor biopsies or peripheral blood was used for bulk TCRbeta sequencing, with input ranging from roughly 600 ng to 6,004 ng. All patients had histologically proven advanced or metastatic basal or squamous cell carcinoma and were poor candidates for surgical resection. Of the 11 patients making up the basal cell carcinoma cohort, several underwent bulk tumor TCR sequencing. Here V drops 3 bases and J drops 9 bases, and the junction holds 14 bases not matched to any gene. Reading the germline V gene gives CDR1 SGHVS and CDR2 FQNEAQ. The CDR3 numbers 17 residues from cysteine through phenylalanine. The DNA shown is the 51-base CDR3, in frame from base 1.

The source is a human donor with basal cell carcinoma. The chain employs TRBV7-8 and TRBJ2-1; a stretch of 10 junction bases matches TRBD2. Source: PBMCs, taken after anti-PD-1 treatment. The sequence in DNA is TGTGCCAGCAGCTTGAGCGGGGGGGGTTATCGTACTTTTGAGCAGTTCTTC. Translated, this is CASSLSGGGYRTFEQFF.